The 2 T cell receptor beta chains below all came from one sample that was sequenced in a study of response to subunit inactivated influenza vaccine. TCRdb reanalysed the RT-PCR reads using MiXCR and keeps one entry per CDR3 protein. The sample lists around 570,000 distinct CDR3 sequences; about 11% were seen once. The sample was also linked to a second study, of T cells expressing NK-cell markers. This second report adds: cDNA encoding TCR beta was synthesized via 5'RACE template switching incorporating UMIs.

Sequencing used PBMCs from blood, obtained on the day of vaccination. The source of these receptors is a man aged 50 to 59 who received an inactivated influenza vaccine.

The chain carries TRBV15 and TRBJ1-1, with a tentative D call TRBD1 (5 bases). V was pared by 1 base and J by 0 bases, with 12 bases between. CDR3 size: 16 residues. Germline V gives CDR1 LNHNV, CDR2 YYDKDF (reference sequence). For the CDR3, the DNA is TGTGCCACCAGCAGAGGAGGGCAGGGCTTGAACACTGAAGCTTTCTTT. Encoded protein: CATSRGGQGLNTEAFF.

This clonotype was found a few times. J is TRBJ2-3 and V is TRBV15; the D call may be TRBD1 or TRBD2 (5 bases each). The CDR3 has 16 amino acids. The V end lost 2 bases, the J end lost 4 bases, and 16 bases lay between the germline ends. Per the germline V gene, CDR1 is LNHNV and CDR2 is YYDKDF (reference sequence). The CDR3 DNA sequence: TGTGCCACCAGCAGATTATTGGGGGTGGAACCAGATACGCAGTATTTT. As protein: CATSRLLGVEPDTQYF.